This T cell receptor beta chain was sequenced for a study of T-cell memory formation after mild COVID-19 (dated by TCRdb to the early 2020s). A note on the overall study: TCR sequence clusters from the two donors were largely donor specific. T-cell clones expanding and contracting after mild COVID-19 in two donors were tracked by longitudinal TCRalpha and TCRbeta repertoire sequencing. The cohort comprised two young, previously healthy adult volunteers, one female and one male.

The trim is 7 bases for V and 6 bases for J, with a gap of 18 bases between the germline ends. The CDR3 runs 14 residues from the cysteine to the phenylalanine. CDR3 DNA is the only sequence kept; it has 42 bases, read in frame from the first base. CDR1 and CDR2 were assigned from the germline V gene as SGHDT and YYEEEE. Turning to this clonotype: Which antigen it targets is not known. No much larger clonotype is one base removed from it; base qualities were not supplied.

Sequencing used an Illumina NovaSeq 6000. Using 5'RACE with constant-segment primers, TCRalpha and TCRbeta cDNA libraries were constructed, with sample barcodes and unique molecular identifiers added in the process. Trizol reagent was used to extract RNA from every sample. The libraries were amplified in two PCR steps, and the second step added a second sample barcode and Illumina TruSeq adapters. Sequencing of libraries was performed on an Illumina NovaSeq with 2 x 150 bp paired-end reads. Turning to the authors' computational methods: The reads were demultiplexed and collapsed into UMI-guided consensus sequences using migec v1.2.7. Using mixcr v2.1.11, the UMI consensuses were aligned to TRA and TRB V and J templates and assembled into clonotypes. Expanded or contracted clonotypes were those called significant by both edgeR and NoisET, with noise models trained on biological replicates. For edgeR calls, a false discovery rate-adjusted p below 0.01 and a log2 fold-change threshold of 1 were applied. As an exploratory analysis of dynamics, max-normalized trajectories of the 1000 most abundant clonotypes were examined with PCA combined with hierarchical clustering. Each responding clone was given a CD4 or CD8 phenotype based on the CD4+ and CD8+ repertoires, which had been sequenced separately. The public reads were quality trimmed at Q25 with fastp and then assembled into clones with MiXCR by TCRdb, keeping productive beta chains. Every distinct CDR3 protein forms one entry, paired with its most common genes and DNA. TCRdb, rather than the study authors, made the V and J calls. The sample table contains about 390,000 distinct CDR3 sequences; only one count was recorded for 15% to 20% of them. The ten largest account for 20% to 25% of the sample.

Results the study describes overall, beyond this receptor: The study included only a couple of mild cases, and larger cohorts that include severe cases with pre-infection samples were judged to be necessary. Contracting CD4+ clones were located mainly in the CM and EM memory subsets, whereas CD8+ clones were found to be enriched in EMRA. Some responding clones were detected in pre-infection memory, suggesting pre-existing cross-reactive memory T cells joined the SARS-CoV-2 response. SARS-CoV-2 specificity of the second-wave clones peaking on day 37 was not confirmed. From day 15 to 85, contracting clones showed balanced CD4/CD8 phenotypes, whereas a second wave of clones that expanded from day 15 to 37 leaned towards CD4+.

Ficoll-Paque density gradient centrifugation was used to isolate PBMCs. This TCR was recovered from a man between 18 and 35 years old who had mild COVID-19 (a few samples of this study predate the infection). The sample titles of this study are shuffled in the database, so cell type and time point are left out; the donor was told from shared clones. The source material was PBMCs or a T cell subset sorted from them (not recorded which). The sequence joins TRBV5-6 to TRBJ2-3; TRBD1 is possibly the D segment (6 matching bases). The sequence in DNA is TGTGCCAGCTATCCACAGGGTCATTTGGATACGCAGTATTTT. This yields the protein CASYPQGHLDTQYF.